This T cell receptor (beta chain) originates from a study of OX40 agonist ivuxolimab in advanced cancers. Study-wide context: Recorded diagnoses for dose-escalation patients were hepatocellular carcinoma, melanoma, renal cell or head and neck cancer.

Method: immunoSEQ multiplex PCR; TCRdb's copy keeps in-frame clones and lacks some. Seen here are 60,000 to 100,000 clones, roughly 91% observed once, and the top ten hold about 0.25%. Germline CDR1 and CDR2: MRHNA and SNTAGT. This CDR3 has 14 residues. Trimming cost V 6 bases and J 2 bases, with 8 bases left between them. The V and J genes are TRBV6-4 and TRBJ2-6, with a weak D call TRBD2 (6 bases). The TCR originated in an adult with an advanced solid tumor such as melanoma, head and neck, liver or kidney cancer. The source was CD4+ or CD8+ T cells sorted from blood, collected in a trial of the OX40 agonist ivuxolimab. The CDR3 is CASRPGAGANVLTF. DNA of the CDR3: TGTGCCAGCAGGCCGGGGGCTGGGGCCAACGTCCTGACTTTC.